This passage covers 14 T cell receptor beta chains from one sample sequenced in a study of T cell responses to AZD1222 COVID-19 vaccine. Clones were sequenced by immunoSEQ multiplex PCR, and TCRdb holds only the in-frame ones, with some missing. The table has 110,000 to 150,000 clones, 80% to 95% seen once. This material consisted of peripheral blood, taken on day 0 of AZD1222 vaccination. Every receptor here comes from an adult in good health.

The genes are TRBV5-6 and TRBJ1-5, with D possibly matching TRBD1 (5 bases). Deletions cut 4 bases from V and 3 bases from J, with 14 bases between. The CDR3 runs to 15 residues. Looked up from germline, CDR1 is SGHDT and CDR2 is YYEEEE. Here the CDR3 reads CASSAGRGLNQPQHF. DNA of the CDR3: TGTGCCAGCAGCGCAGGTCGGGGCCTCAATCAGCCCCAGCATTTT.

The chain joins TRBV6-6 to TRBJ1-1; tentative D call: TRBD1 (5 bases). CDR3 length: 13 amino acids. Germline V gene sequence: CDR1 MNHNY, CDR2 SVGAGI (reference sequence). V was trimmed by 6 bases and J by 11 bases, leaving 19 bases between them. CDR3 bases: TGTGCCAGCAGCCAACAACACACGGGGCGGGCTTTCTTT. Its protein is CASSQQHTGRAFF.

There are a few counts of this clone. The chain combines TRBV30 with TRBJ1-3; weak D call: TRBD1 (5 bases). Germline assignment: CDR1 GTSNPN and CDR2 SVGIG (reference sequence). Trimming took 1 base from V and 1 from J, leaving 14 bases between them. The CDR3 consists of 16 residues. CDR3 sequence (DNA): TGTGCCTGGAGTGCCTCCTATCGGACATCTGGAAACACCATATATTTT. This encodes CAWSASYRTSGNTIYF. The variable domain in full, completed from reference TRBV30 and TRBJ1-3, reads SQTIHQWPATLVQPVGSPLSLECTVEGTSNPNLYWYRQAAGRGLQLLFYSVGIGQISSEVPQNLSASRPQDRQFILSSKKLLLSDSGFYLCAWSASYRTSGNTIYFGEGSWLTVV.

The DNA of the CDR3 is TGTGCCAGTACGGGAAGCCGCGATGAGCAGTTCTTC. It specifies CASTGSRDEQFF. This chain connects TRBV19 to TRBJ2-1; maybe TRBD2 (5 bases). The germline gives CDR1 LNHDA, CDR2 SQIVND (reference sequence). This CDR3 has 12 residues. Deletions cut 7 bases from V and 8 bases from J, with 12 bases between. Full variable domain (outside the CDR3, taken from reference TRBV19 and TRBJ2-1): DGGITQSPKYLFRKEGQNVTLSCEQNLNHDAMYWYRQDPGQGLRLIYYSQIVNDFQKGDIAEGYSVSREKKESFPLTVTSAQKNPTAFYLCASTGSRDEQFFGPGTRLTVL.

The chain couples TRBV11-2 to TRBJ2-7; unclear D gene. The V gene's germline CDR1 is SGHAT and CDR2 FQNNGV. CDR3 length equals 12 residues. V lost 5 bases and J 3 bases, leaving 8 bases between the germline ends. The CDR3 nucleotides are TGTGCCAGCAGCCCGGGTTTCTACGAGCAGTACTTC. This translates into CASSPGFYEQYF.

The CDR3 nucleotides read TGTGTTACAAAGAAGCAAAACACTGAAGCTTTCTTT. This gives the protein CVTKKQNTEAFF. The J gene is TRBJ1-1, the V gene TRBV27; the D is unclear. CDR3 length: 12 amino acids. Germline CDR1 is MNHEY and CDR2 is SMNVEV (reference sequence).

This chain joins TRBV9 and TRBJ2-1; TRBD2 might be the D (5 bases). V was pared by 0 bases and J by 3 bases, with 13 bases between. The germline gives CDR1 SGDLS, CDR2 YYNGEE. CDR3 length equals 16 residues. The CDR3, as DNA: TGTGCCAGCAGCGTAGACGAGGGAGTGAGCTACAATGAGCAGTTCTTC. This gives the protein CASSVDEGVSYNEQFF.

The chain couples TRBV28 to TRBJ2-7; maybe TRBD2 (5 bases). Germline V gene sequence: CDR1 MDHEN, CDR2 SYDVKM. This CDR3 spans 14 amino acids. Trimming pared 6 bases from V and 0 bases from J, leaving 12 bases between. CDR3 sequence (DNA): TGTGCCAGCAGCGGGGAGCGGTTCTCCTACGAGCAGTACTTC. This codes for CASSGERFSYEQYF.

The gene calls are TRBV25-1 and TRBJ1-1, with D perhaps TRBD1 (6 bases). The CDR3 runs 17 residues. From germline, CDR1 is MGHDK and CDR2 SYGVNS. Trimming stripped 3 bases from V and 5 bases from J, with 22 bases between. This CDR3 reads CASSDRLLGGLGTEAFF. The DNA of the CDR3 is TGTGCCAGCAGTGATAGGCTCCTAGGGGGGCTGGGGACTGAAGCTTTCTTT.

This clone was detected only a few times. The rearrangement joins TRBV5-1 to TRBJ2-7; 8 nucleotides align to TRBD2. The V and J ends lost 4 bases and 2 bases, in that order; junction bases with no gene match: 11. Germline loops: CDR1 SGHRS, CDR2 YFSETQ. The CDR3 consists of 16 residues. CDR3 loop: CASSPSAGGLTYEQYF. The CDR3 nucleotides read TGCGCCAGCAGCCCCTCGGCGGGAGGATTAACCTACGAGCAGTACTTC.

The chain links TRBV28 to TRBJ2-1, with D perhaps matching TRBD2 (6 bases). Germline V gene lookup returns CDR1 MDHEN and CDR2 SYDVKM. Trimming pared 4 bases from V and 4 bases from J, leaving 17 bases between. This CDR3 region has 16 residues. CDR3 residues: CASSSTGTGGYNEQFF. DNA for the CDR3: TGTGCCAGCAGTTCTACCGGGACCGGGGGATACAATGAGCAGTTCTTC.

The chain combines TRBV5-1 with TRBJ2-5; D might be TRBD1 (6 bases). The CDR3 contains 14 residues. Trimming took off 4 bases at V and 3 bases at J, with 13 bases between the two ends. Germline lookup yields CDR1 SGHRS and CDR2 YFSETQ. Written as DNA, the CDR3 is TGCGCCAGCAGCCCAGGGACACAGAAAGAGACCCAGTACTTC. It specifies CASSPGTQKETQYF.

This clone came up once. CDR3 in DNA: TGTGCCAGCAGCCCAAGATCCGCCGGGGAGCTGTTTTTT. It specifies CASSPRSAGELFF. The V gene is TRBV14, the J gene TRBJ2-2; D remains unclear. The V and J ends lost 4 bases and 6 bases respectively, with 9 bases between them. Germline CDR1 and CDR2: SGHDN and FVKESK. The CDR3 totals 13 residues.

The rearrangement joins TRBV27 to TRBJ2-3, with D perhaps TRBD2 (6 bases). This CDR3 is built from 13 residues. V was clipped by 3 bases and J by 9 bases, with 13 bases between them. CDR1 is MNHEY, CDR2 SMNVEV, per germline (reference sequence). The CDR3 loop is CASSFLGLETQYF. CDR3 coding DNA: TGTGCCAGCAGTTTCCTGGGACTGGAAACGCAGTATTTT.